A selection of T cell receptor beta chains follows, all from one sample in a study of cytomegalovirus exposure and HLA in healthy donors. Clones were sequenced by immunoSEQ multiplex PCR, and TCRdb holds only the in-frame ones, with some missing. The sample records 100,000 or so clones, 83% being singletons. The sequencing sample was made of PBMCs. Receptors were obtained from a man aged 40-55 years in good health and CMV-seronegative. Both conserved end residues are trimmed from each CDR3. The order of the fields is J gene, V gene, CDR3 protein.

J gene: TRBJ2-2
V gene: TRBV5-1
CDR3 protein: ASSLVPATGELF

J gene: TRBJ1-2
V gene: TRBV21-1
CDR3 protein: ASRRPTEANYGYT

J gene: TRBJ2-1
V gene: TRBV5-4
CDR3 protein: ASSLGQGADNEQF

J gene: TRBJ2-7
V gene: TRBV9
CDR3 protein: ASSPERQLDSHEQY

J gene: TRBJ1-5
V gene: TRBV7-9
CDR3 protein: ASSPEGASNQPQH

J gene: TRBJ2-7
V gene: TRBV5-1
CDR3 protein: ASSSTAVYEQY

J gene: TRBJ1-2
V gene: TRBV5-1
CDR3 protein: ASTRGGAQAYGYT

J gene: TRBJ2-2
V gene: TRBV5-1
CDR3 protein: ASRQGQNTGELF

J gene: TRBJ2-1
V gene: TRBV2
CDR3 protein: ASSNSGATSYNEQF

J gene: TRBJ1-6
V gene: TRBV15
CDR3 protein: ATSRGQAGDSPLH

J gene: TRBJ1-5
V gene: TRBV5-5
CDR3 protein: ASILSRDRGPLYSNQPQH

J gene: TRBJ2-3
V gene: TRBV18
CDR3 protein: ASSPNIRSTDTQY

J gene: TRBJ2-5
V gene: TRBV5-1
CDR3 protein: ASSPTGGQETQY

J gene: TRBJ1-4
V gene: TRBV6-1
CDR3 protein: ASTGQAFEKLF

J gene: TRBJ2-7
V gene: TRBV6-1
CDR3 protein: ASCRDRATYEQY

J gene: TRBJ2-1
V gene: TRBV27
CDR3 protein: ASSPTAPTGNLDNEQF

J gene: TRBJ2-3
V gene: TRBV15
CDR3 protein: ATSRDIGRGADTQY

J gene: TRBJ1-1
V gene: TRBV11-1
CDR3 protein: ASSLEARTEAF

J gene: TRBJ2-3
V gene: TRBV7-8
CDR3 protein: ASSLAGQGMNTQY

J gene: TRBJ1-1
V gene: TRBV5-6
CDR3 protein: ASSWDRLNTEAF

J gene: TRBJ2-1
V gene: TRBV2
CDR3 protein: ASSGRDSGRYEQF

J gene: TRBJ2-3
V gene: TRBV5-6
CDR3 protein: ASSFSGTDTQY

J gene: TRBJ2-5
V gene: TRBV2
CDR3 protein: ASSPDRGPETQY

J gene: TRBJ1-3
V gene: TRBV7-8
CDR3 protein: ASSPRGSNTIY

J gene: TRBJ2-3
V gene: TRBV6-5
CDR3 protein: ASSYSRESLKY

J gene: TRBJ2-1
V gene: TRBV5-1
CDR3 protein: ASSLAAGVSYNEQF

J gene: TRBJ1-2
V gene: TRBV30
CDR3 protein: AWSRASRGYGYT

J gene: TRBJ2-2
V gene: TRBV7-9
CDR3 protein: ASSDRTGPGELF

J gene: TRBJ2-7
V gene: TRBV10-3
CDR3 protein: AISERDEQY

J gene: TRBJ2-3
V gene: TRBV6-4
CDR3 protein: ASSEGLTSPGTQY

J gene: TRBJ1-4
V gene: TRBV6-1
CDR3 protein: ASSEARGQVEKLF

J gene: TRBJ2-2
V gene: TRBV5-4
CDR3 protein: ASSLGLTANTGELF

J gene: .
V gene: TRBV7-9
CDR3 protein: ASSLVEGTEQY

J gene: TRBJ1-2
V gene: TRBV9
CDR3 protein: ASSASTQGWGYGYT

J gene: TRBJ1-1
V gene: TRBV27
CDR3 protein: ASSRIPTGDNTEAF

J gene: TRBJ2-7
V gene: TRBV11-2
CDR3 protein: ASSSPWAPYEQY

J gene: TRBJ2-7
V gene: TRBV14
CDR3 protein: ASSLRDTHLYEQY

J gene: TRBJ1-5
V gene: TRBV5-8
CDR3 protein: ASSLETRGVLKGNQPQH

J gene: TRBJ1-3
V gene: TRBV7-9
CDR3 protein: ASSLGPGVGNTIY

J gene: TRBJ2-1
V gene: TRBV5-6
CDR3 protein: ASSFTYNEQF

J gene: TRBJ1-6
V gene: TRBV7-8
CDR3 protein: ASSFTPRSPLH

J gene: TRBJ2-5
V gene: TRBV10-3
CDR3 protein: ATEGQEGETQY

J gene: TRBJ1-1
V gene: TRBV2
CDR3 protein: ASSYQGVGTEAF

J gene: TRBJ1-2
V gene: TRBV5-1
CDR3 protein: ASSLQGPYGYT

J gene: TRBJ1-4
V gene: TRBV7-9
CDR3 protein: SSSLGRGGYSEKLF

J gene: TRBJ2-7
V gene: TRBV5-1
CDR3 protein: ASTPLGQGYEQY

J gene: TRBJ1-5
V gene: TRBV15
CDR3 protein: ATSRSGSNQPQH

J gene: TRBJ1-2
V gene: TRBV5-4
CDR3 protein: ASSRFNTDANYGYT

J gene: TRBJ1-1
V gene: TRBV5-4
CDR3 protein: ASSPTWWANTEAF

J gene: TRBJ2-5
V gene: TRBV7-7
CDR3 protein: ASSPGTSGAVTQY

J gene: TRBJ1-1
V gene: TRBV6-5
CDR3 protein: ASSAEQGLAF

J gene: TRBJ1-2
V gene: TRBV7-9
CDR3 protein: ASTLAGVDGYT

J gene: TRBJ2-1
V gene: TRBV9
CDR3 protein: ASSEFSSGGPLYNEQF

J gene: TRBJ1-2
V gene: TRBV9
CDR3 protein: ASSVASGVAFTNYGYT

J gene: TRBJ2-1
V gene: TRBV19
CDR3 protein: ASSVLAGYYNEQF